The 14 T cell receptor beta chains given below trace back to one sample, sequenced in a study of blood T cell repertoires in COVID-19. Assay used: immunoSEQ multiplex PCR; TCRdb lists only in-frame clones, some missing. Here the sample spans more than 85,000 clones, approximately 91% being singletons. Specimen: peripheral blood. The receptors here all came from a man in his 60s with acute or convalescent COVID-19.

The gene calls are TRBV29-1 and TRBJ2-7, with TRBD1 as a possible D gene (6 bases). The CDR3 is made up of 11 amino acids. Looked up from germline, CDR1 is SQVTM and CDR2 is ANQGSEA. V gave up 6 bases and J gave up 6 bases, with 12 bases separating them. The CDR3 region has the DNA TGCAGCGTAACAGGGTCCGGCGAGCAGTACTTC. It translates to CSVTGSGEQYF.

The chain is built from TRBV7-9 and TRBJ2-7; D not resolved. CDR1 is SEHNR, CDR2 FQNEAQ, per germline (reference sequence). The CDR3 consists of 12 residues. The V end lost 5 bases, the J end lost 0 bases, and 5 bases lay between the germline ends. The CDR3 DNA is TGTGCCAGCAGCCACAGCTCCTACGAGCAGTACTTC. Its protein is CASSHSSYEQYF.

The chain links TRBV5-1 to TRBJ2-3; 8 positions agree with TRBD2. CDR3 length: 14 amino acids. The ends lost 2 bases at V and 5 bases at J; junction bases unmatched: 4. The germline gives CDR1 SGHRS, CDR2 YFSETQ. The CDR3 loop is CASSFSGDVDTQYF. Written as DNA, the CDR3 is TGCGCCAGCAGCTTTAGCGGGGACGTAGATACGCAGTATTTT.

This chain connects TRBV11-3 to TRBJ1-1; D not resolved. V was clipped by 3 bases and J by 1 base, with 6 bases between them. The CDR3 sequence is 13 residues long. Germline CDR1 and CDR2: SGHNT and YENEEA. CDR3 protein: CASSLPGNTEAFF. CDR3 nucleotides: TGTGCCAGCAGCTTGCCGGGGAACACTGAAGCTTTCTTT.

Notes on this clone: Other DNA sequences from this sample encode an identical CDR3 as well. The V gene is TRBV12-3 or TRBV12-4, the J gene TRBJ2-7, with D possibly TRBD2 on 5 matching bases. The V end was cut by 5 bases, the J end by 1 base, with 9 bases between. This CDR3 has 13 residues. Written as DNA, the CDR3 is TGTGCCAGCAGTCCGACGGGATCCTACGAGCAGTACTTC. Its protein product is CASSPTGSYEQYF.

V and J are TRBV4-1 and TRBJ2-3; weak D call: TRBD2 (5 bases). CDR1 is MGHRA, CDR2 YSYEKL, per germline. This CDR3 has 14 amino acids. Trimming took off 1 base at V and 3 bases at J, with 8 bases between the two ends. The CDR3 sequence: CASSQGRRTDTQYF. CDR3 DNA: TGCGCCAGCAGCCAAGGAAGGAGGACAGATACGCAGTATTTT.

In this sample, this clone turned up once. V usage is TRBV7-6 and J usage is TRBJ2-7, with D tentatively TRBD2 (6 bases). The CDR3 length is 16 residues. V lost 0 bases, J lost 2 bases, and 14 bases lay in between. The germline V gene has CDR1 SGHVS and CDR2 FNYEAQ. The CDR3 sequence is CASSLAEGTGAYEQYF. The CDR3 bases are TGTGCCAGCAGCTTAGCGGAAGGGACTGGGGCCTACGAGCAGTACTTC.

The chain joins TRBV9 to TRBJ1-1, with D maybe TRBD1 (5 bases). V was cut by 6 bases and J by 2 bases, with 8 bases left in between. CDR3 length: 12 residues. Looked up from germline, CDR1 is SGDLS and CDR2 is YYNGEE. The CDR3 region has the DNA TGTGCCAGCACAGGGTTTAACACTGAAGCTTTCTTT. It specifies CASTGFNTEAFF.

CDR3 nucleotides: TGTGCCAGCAGCTTGTCTTTGGGGAGCTCCTACGAGCAGTACTTC. Protein product: CASSLSLGSSYEQYF. The gene calls are TRBV5-5 and TRBJ2-7; D perhaps matches TRBD2 (5 bases). With 1 base removed from V and 0 bases from J, the gap between germline ends came to 11 bases. The CDR3 spans 15 residues. Germline-derived CDR1 and CDR2 are SGHKS and YYEKEE (reference sequence).

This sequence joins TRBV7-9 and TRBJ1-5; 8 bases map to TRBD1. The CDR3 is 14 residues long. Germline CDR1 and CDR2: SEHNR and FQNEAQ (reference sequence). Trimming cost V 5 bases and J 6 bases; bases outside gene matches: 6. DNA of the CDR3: TGTGCCAGCAGCCCGGGACAGGCGAGTCAGCCCCAGCATTTT. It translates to CASSPGQASQPQHF.

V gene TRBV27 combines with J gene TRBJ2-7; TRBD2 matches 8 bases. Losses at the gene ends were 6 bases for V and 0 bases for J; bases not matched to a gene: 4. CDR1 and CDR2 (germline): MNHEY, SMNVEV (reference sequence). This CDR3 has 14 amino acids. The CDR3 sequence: CASSSSGTSYEQYF. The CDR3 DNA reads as TGTGCCAGCAGCAGTAGCGGGACCTCCTACGAGCAGTACTTC.

DNA for the CDR3: TGTGCCTGGAACCCATCCCCGGGTCGACGGTATAATTCACCCCTCCACTTT. Amino acids: CAWNPSPGRRYNSPLHF. The rearrangement links TRBV30 to TRBJ1-6; D is unclear. Per germline, CDR1 GTSNPN and CDR2 SVGIG (reference sequence). Trimming left V 4 bases short and J 4 bases short, with 20 bases between. The CDR3 contains 17 residues.

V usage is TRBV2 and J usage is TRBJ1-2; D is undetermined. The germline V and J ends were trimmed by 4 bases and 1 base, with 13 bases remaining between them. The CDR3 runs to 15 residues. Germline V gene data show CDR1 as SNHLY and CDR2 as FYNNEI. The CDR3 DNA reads TGTGCCAGCAGTGCCGGTGTTATTCTTAACTATGGCTACACCTTC. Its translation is CASSAGVILNYGYTF.

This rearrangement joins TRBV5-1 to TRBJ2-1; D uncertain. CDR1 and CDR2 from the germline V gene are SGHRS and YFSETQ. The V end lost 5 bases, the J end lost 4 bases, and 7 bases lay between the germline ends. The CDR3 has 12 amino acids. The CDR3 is CASRKSYNEQFF. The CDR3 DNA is TGCGCCAGCAGAAAGAGTTACAATGAGCAGTTCTTC. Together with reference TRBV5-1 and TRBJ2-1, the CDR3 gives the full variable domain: KAGVTQTPRYLIKTRGQQVTLSCSPISGHRSVSWYQQTPGQGLQFLFEYFSETQRNKGNFPGRFSGRQFSNSRSEMNVSTLELGDSALYLCASRKSYNEQFFGPGTRLTVL.